This TCR beta chain was sequenced during a study of T cell responses to AZD1222 COVID-19 vaccine. The CDR3 is 15 residues long. Trimming removed 1 base at V and 1 base at J, with 10 bases between. The germline gives CDR1 MGHRA, CDR2 YSYEKL. Broader study findings: At baseline, just a handful of AZD1222 recipients tested seropositive. Among spike-specific TCRs, nearly half reportedly target unmutated variant regions.

The assay was immunoSEQ multiplex PCR, and TCRdb's table has in-frame clones only and misses some. The repertoire consists of just over 150,000 clones, with 90% occurring once and the leading ten covering approximately 1.5%. Regarding this clone: What it binds is unknown.

This chain connects TRBV4-1 to TRBJ1-2; D perhaps matches TRBD1 (6 bases). This sequence was found in an adult who received the AZD1222 COVID-19 vaccine. This sample comprised peripheral blood, obtained 28 days after the second AZD1222 dose. CDR3 residues: CASSQATGINYGYTF. In DNA form, the CDR3 reads TGCGCCAGCAGCCAAGCGACAGGTATTAACTATGGCTACACCTTC.